The subject of this entry is one TCR beta chain. Its antigen is currently unknown. These data belong to a study of shared clonotypes between healthy human individuals. Study conclusions and caveats: Clonotype sharing across a handful of donors was observed for about 4.8% of naive CD4 clonotypes.

Clones were sequenced by immunoSEQ multiplex PCR, and TCRdb holds only the in-frame ones, with some missing. The data contain about 2.5 million clones, 85% to 95% of them singletons. Germline CDR1 and CDR2: SGHDN and FVKESK. Trimming removed 6 bases from V and 0 bases from J; junction bases left unmatched: 5. The CDR3 has 15 amino acids. Sequenced: naive CD4+ T cells from PBMCs. Indicated subset: CD45RA+ positively selected. The chain is built from TRBV14 and TRBJ1-1; 9 bases line up with TRBD1. This sequence originates from a man aged 18 to 29 in good health. Some clones in this sample may be carry-over from other donors' samples. CDR3 nucleotides: TGTGCCAGCAGGTTACAGGGGGCTGTGAACACTGAAGCTTTCTTT. Amino acid sequence: CASRLQGAVNTEAFF. The variable domain in full, with the rest retrieved from reference TRBV14 and TRBJ1-1, is EAGVTQFPSHSVIEKGQTVTLRCDPISGHDNLYWYRRVMGKEIKFLLHFVKESKQDESGMPNNRFLAERTGGTYSTLKVQPAELEDSGVYFCASRLQGAVNTEAFFGQGTRLTVV.